This T cell receptor (beta chain) is drawn from a study of cytomegalovirus exposure and HLA in healthy donors. Study information: In terms of ancestry, the Caucasian-associated cluster contained roughly four fifths of the approximately 380 genotyped donors. Whole-study results and caveats: Cytomegalovirus-associated status was assigned to about 150 TCR beta chains.

The PCR made use of 60 Vbeta and 13 Jbeta primers. The protocol was immunoSEQ multiplex PCR, while the TCRdb copy is restricted to in-frame clones and leaves out a portion. The table records 100,000 to 150,000 clones, less than 85% of them present only once. The length of the CDR3 is 14 residues. V was clipped by 3 bases and J by 2 bases, with 13 bases between them. Germline CDR1 SQVTM, CDR2 ANQGSEA. A word on this clone: Its antigen is unidentified.

Input material: PBMCs. This TCR came from a male donor in good health and CMV-seronegative. The rearrangement joins TRBV29-1 to TRBJ1-2; D perhaps matches TRBD1 (6 bases). The DNA for the CDR3 is TGCAGCGTTGATTTGCTGGGGGCAAACTATGGCTACACCTTC. Amino acid sequence: CSVDLLGANYGYTF.